This T cell receptor (beta chain) was identified in a study of blood T cell repertoires in COVID-19 (dated by TCRdb to between 2020 and 2021). In the study overall: The collaborator samples originated in the United States, Italy and Spain and spanned the acute and convalescent phases of COVID-19. The prospective study material was composed of cDNA or gDNA derived from T cells, B-cell-depleted T cells, or PBMCs. A de-identified subject ID, COVID-19 status, age in years and sex were almost always included in the sample metadata. A freely available public database, intended as a resource for researchers studying the immune response to SARS-CoV-2, is where the repertoires were released. Deeply sampled blood TCRbeta repertoires from subjects exposed to, actively infected with, or recovered from COVID-19 were included in the dataset. Where available, HLA class I and class II types were taken from metadata supplied by the sample provider and were not determined by assay-based typing. The samples were drawn from the first 160 participants of the ongoing ImmuneRACE study and from under 1,500 subjects provided by 6 global collaborators.

Details on this clone: Its target antigen remains unknown. Base qualities were left out, and no much larger clone turns up one base away.

Overall study outcomes, separate from this receptor: Clinical and demographic metadata were provided uncurated, with the amount varying by source and participant.

TCRbeta CDR3 regions were amplified from genomic DNA by means of the immunoSEQ Assay, a bias-controlled multiplex PCR. The paper's data handling went like this. Within the assay, amplification of reference gene primers was used to estimate how many nucleated cells each sample contained. Sequence reads were collapsed and filtered to measure the absolute abundance of every unique TCRbeta CDR3 rearrangement. For each sample, productive Simpson clonality was calculated as the square root of Simpson's diversity index over productive rearrangements. Imported from immuneACCESS, the table was reduced by TCRdb to in-frame sequences with V and J called. These copies leave out some clones; in studies compared against another copy, an unresolved V gene accounts for under half, and the cause of the remainder is not known. V, J and clone size reflect that table, while D and trimming were determined from the DNA. This sample has 15,000 to 20,000 clones in its table, and about 85% of those were observed once. The top ten clones comprise around 30% of the sample.

The collaborating institutions used their own protocols to collect whole blood in K2EDTA tubes. For TCRbeta analysis, collaborators shipped samples in one of three forms: frozen whole blood, isolated PBMCs, or DNA extracted from either of those sample types. The TCR originated in a human donor with active COVID-19. The donor label of this sample is uncertain. Sequenced material: peripheral blood.

The nucleotides read TGTGCCAGCGTAGGGGACTCAGGGGGCAACAACTATGGCTACACCTTC. This gives the protein CASVGDSGGNNYGYTF. The sequence is built from TRBV28 and TRBJ1-2; a stretch of 8 junction bases matches TRBD1. From the cysteine up to the phenylalanine, the CDR3 has a length of 16 residues. Only CDR3 DNA remains: 48 bases, in frame from the first base. CDR1 and CDR2 are drawn from the germline V gene: MDHEN, SYDVKM. The germline V and J ends show losses of 8 bases and 2 bases respectively, and no gene match explains 13 bases of the junction.